What follows are 20 T cell receptor beta chains derived from one specimen sequenced in a study of shared clonotypes between healthy human individuals. Measured with immunoSEQ multiplex PCR; TCRdb has only the in-frame clones, and not every one. The sample gives around 1.6 million clones, 95% to 99% of which show up once; about 0.4% is in the top ten. The sample comprised naive CD4+ T cells sorted from blood. Subset here: CD45RA+ positively selected. Receptors originate from a man between 25 and 39 years old in good health.

This chain links TRBV28 with TRBJ1-2; tentatively, D is TRBD1 (5 bases). V lost 3 bases to trimming and J lost 8 bases, with 16 bases between them. There are 14 residues in the CDR3. In germline, CDR1 is MDHEN, CDR2 SYDVKM. The DNA for the CDR3 is TGTGCCAGCAGTTTGGTCGGGGCTCATTCCGGCTACACCTTC. It specifies CASSLVGAHSGYTF.

The chain couples TRBV18 to TRBJ2-3, with 10 bases that match TRBD2. The J segment lost 0 bases and the V segment lost 0 bases, leaving 9 bases of the junction unmatched. Germline assignment: CDR1 KGHSH and CDR2 LQKENI. The CDR3 has 19 residues. CDR3 sequence: CASSPPGTSALTSTDTQYF. In nucleotides, the CDR3 is TGTGCCAGCTCACCACCCGGGACTAGCGCTCTTACTAGCACAGATACGCAGTATTTT.

The chain carries TRBV7-2 and TRBJ1-4, with 10 bases fitting TRBD1. There are 15 residues in the CDR3. V lost 3 bases and J lost 8; bases outside the gene matches: 6. From germline, CDR1 is SGHTA and CDR2 FQGNSA. DNA for the CDR3: TGTGCCAGCAGCTTCGACAGGGGGCGAAAGGAAAAACTGTTTTTT. This sequence encodes CASSFDRGRKEKLFF.

The chain has TRBV4-2 and TRBJ2-3; 13 bases line up with TRBD2. With V trimmed by 4 bases and J by 2 bases, 6 bases remained unmatched. The CDR3 runs 17 residues. Germline CDR1 is LGHNA and CDR2 is YNFKEQ. The CDR3 DNA is TGTGCCAGCAGCCTTGGACTAGCGGGAGAAGCCACAGATACGCAGTATTTT. Protein: CASSLGLAGEATDTQYF.

This clone showed up just once. V gene TRBV10-2 combines with J gene TRBJ2-7; possibly TRBD1 for D (5 bases). The CDR3 is made up of 14 amino acids. Trimming cost V 8 bases and J 6 bases, with 20 bases left between them. Germline values: CDR1 WSHSY, CDR2 SAAADI. The CDR3 reads CASALKWGQAEQYF. The CDR3 DNA is TGCGCCAGCGCCCTTAAGTGGGGCCAGGCCGAGCAGTACTTC.

On this clone: Other DNA sequences within the sample encode an identical CDR3. This chain uses TRBV6-5 with TRBJ2-2; D ambiguous. Germline CDR1 MNHEY, CDR2 SVGAGI. The CDR3 contains 14 residues. V lost 0 bases and J 3 bases, leaving 5 bases between the germline ends. CDR3 bases: TGTGCCAGCAGTTACTCGACCTACACCGGGGAGCTGTTTTTT. It translates to CASSYSTYTGELFF.

The rearrangement links TRBV5-8 to TRBJ1-1, with 8 bases that match TRBD1. The V gene end was trimmed by 7 bases and the J gene end by 2 bases; junction bases not matched to a gene: 7. Germline V gives CDR1 SGHTS, CDR2 YDEGEE. The CDR3 extends over 14 amino acids. The CDR3 reads CASPKTGGNTEAFF. CDR3 bases: TGTGCCAGCCCGAAAACAGGGGGTAACACTGAAGCTTTCTTT. Full variable domain (rest looked up from reference TRBV5-8 and TRBJ1-1): EAGVTQSPTHLIKTRGQQATLRCSPISGHTSVYWYQQALGLGLQFLLWYDEGEERNRGNFPPRFSGRQFPNYSSELNVNALELEDSALYLCASPKTGGNTEAFFGQGTRLTVV.

This rearrangement joins TRBV7-9 to TRBJ2-1; perhaps TRBD2 as D (6 bases). The CDR3 is made up of 13 amino acids. Germline CDR1 reads SEHNR; CDR2 reads FQNEAQ (reference sequence). V dropped 3 bases and J dropped 5 bases, with 8 bases sitting between them. The CDR3, as DNA: TGTGCCAGCAGCTTCCGCGGGGACAATGAGCAGTTCTTC. Amino acid sequence: CASSFRGDNEQFF.

As regards this clone: Other DNA sequences within the sample encode an identical CDR3. The V call is TRBV25-1, the J call TRBJ2-7; 8 bases align to TRBD2. Germline assignment: CDR1 MGHDK and CDR2 SYGVNS. The length of the CDR3 is 14 residues. J lost 1 base, V lost 3 bases, and 2 bases had no gene match. The CDR3 sequence: CASSEASGSYEQYF. The CDR3 DNA reads TGTGCCAGCAGTGAGGCTAGCGGGTCCTACGAGCAGTACTTC.

In this sample, this clone turned up once. The chain recombines TRBV7-9 with TRBJ2-5; D not resolved. Germline-derived CDR1 and CDR2 are SEHNR and FQNEAQ (reference sequence). The ends were cut back, 6 bases at V and 3 bases at J, with 5 bases in the middle. This CDR3 contains 11 residues. The CDR3 DNA reads as TGTGCCAGCAGTTACAAAGAGACCCAGTACTTC. It specifies CASSYKETQYF.

V usage is TRBV5-1 and J usage is TRBJ2-5, with unresolved D. Per germline, CDR1 SGHRS and CDR2 YFSETQ. The CDR3 has 14 amino acids. V dropped 4 bases and J dropped 1 base, with 11 bases sitting between them. The CDR3 DNA reads TGCGCCAGCAGCCCAAGACGGCCCCAAGAGACCCAGTACTTC. Protein sequence: CASSPRRPQETQYF.

The V gene is TRBV10-2, the J gene TRBJ2-5; TRBD1 is a possible D gene (6 bases). V dropped 6 bases and J dropped 6 bases, with 14 bases sitting between them. Germline V CDR1 and CDR2: WSHSY, SAAADI. The CDR3 loop spans 13 amino acids. CDR3 sequence reads: CASRLQGRQTQYF. The CDR3 DNA follows: TGCGCCAGCAGGCTACAGGGTAGACAGACCCAGTACTTC.

The chain joins TRBV29-1 to TRBJ2-7; 7 nucleotides line up with TRBD1. The CDR3 extends over 11 amino acids. The junction had 6 bases not matched to a gene; V was cut back by 2 bases and J by 11 bases. CDR1 is SQVTM, CDR2 ANQGSEA, per germline. The CDR3 loop reads CSVEHRTGEYF. DNA of the CDR3: TGCAGCGTTGAACATCGGACAGGAGAGTACTTC.

V usage is TRBV27 and J usage is TRBJ2-1; possibly TRBD1 for D (5 bases). Trimming stripped 0 bases from V and 9 bases from J, with 15 bases between. The CDR3 covers 15 residues. Germline loops: CDR1 MNHEY, CDR2 SMNVEV (reference sequence). The CDR3 sequence: CASSLSFRQGGEQFF. For the CDR3, the DNA is TGTGCCAGCAGTTTATCGTTCCGCCAGGGCGGTGAGCAGTTCTTC.

The chain recombines TRBV30 with TRBJ2-1; the match to TRBD2 covers 12 bases. Germline CDR1 GTSNPN, CDR2 SVGIG (reference sequence). The CDR3 totals 14 residues. V lost 0 bases and J lost 8; bases outside the gene matches: 2. This CDR3 is CAWSVTSGSYEQFF. The DNA for the CDR3 is TGTGCCTGGAGTGTGACTAGCGGGAGTTATGAGCAGTTCTTC. The variable domain in full, with the rest retrieved from reference TRBV30 and TRBJ2-1, is SQTIHQWPATLVQPVGSPLSLECTVEGTSNPNLYWYRQAAGRGLQLLFYSVGIGQISSEVPQNLSASRPQDRQFILSSKKLLLSDSGFYLCAWSVTSGSYEQFFGPGTRLTVL.

This chain uses TRBV11-2 with TRBJ2-5; D unclear. Germline lookup yields CDR1 SGHAT and CDR2 FQNNGV. This CDR3 region has 15 residues. V was clipped by 1 base and J by 5 bases, with 14 bases between them. Here the CDR3 DNA reads TGTGCCAGCAGCTTAGGGTCGGAACGACGGGAGACCCAGTACTTC. Translation gives CASSLGSERRETQYF.

The chain employs TRBV11-3 and TRBJ2-1; D unresolved. The CDR3 extends over 14 amino acids. Germline-derived CDR1 and CDR2 are SGHNT and YENEEA. V gave up 5 bases and J gave up 1 base, with 9 bases separating them. DNA of the CDR3: TGTGCCAGCAGCCCCCGGTGGTCCTACAATGAGCAGTTCTTC. Translating gives CASSPRWSYNEQFF.

The V call is TRBV28, the J call TRBJ2-7; the match to TRBD1 covers 7 bases. Trimming at V came to 7 bases and at J to 7 bases, leaving 16 bases not matched to a gene. Germline-derived CDR1 and CDR2 are MDHEN and SYDVKM. There are 15 residues in the CDR3. This CDR3 is CASNSLTRQGTEQYF. Written as DNA, the CDR3 is TGTGCCAGCAACTCATTAACAAGACAGGGCACGGAGCAGTACTTC.

The V gene is TRBV6-1, the J gene TRBJ2-1; tentative D call: TRBD1 (6 bases). This CDR3 comprises 14 residues. Trimming removed 8 bases at V and 10 bases at J, with 21 bases between. Germline V CDR1 and CDR2: MNHNS, SASEGT. The CDR3 nucleotides read TGTGCCAGCGTGGGGTCAGGGGCTTTCGGAGAGCAGTTCTTC. It specifies CASVGSGAFGEQFF.

This sequence joins TRBV6-1 and TRBJ1-2; D ambiguous. V lost 7 bases and J 8 bases, leaving 8 bases between the germline ends. Germline loops: CDR1 MNHNS, CDR2 SASEGT. The CDR3 has 10 residues. CDR3 residues: CASTSGGYTF. In DNA form, the CDR3 reads TGTGCCAGCACTAGTGGGGGCTACACCTTC.